The source of this TCR beta chain is a study of blood T cell repertoires in COVID-19 (dated by TCRdb to about 2020). Notes on the research overall: Samples covering the acute and convalescent phases of COVID-19 were provided by collaborators in the United States, Italy and Spain. The material from the prospective study consisted of cDNA or gDNA derived from T cells, B-cell-depleted T cells, or PBMCs. Deeply sampled blood TCRbeta repertoires from subjects exposed to, actively infected with, or recovered from COVID-19 were included in the dataset. A freely available public database, intended as a resource for researchers studying the immune response to SARS-CoV-2, is where the repertoires were released. Samples came from the ongoing ImmuneRACE study (first 160 participants) plus 1,254 subjects from 6 global collaborators. Nearly every sample came with metadata listing a de-identified subject ID, COVID-19 status, age in years and sex. Where available, HLA class I and class II types were obtained from metadata supplied by the sample provider rather than from assay-based typing.

The immunoSEQ Assay, a bias-controlled multiplex PCR, was used to amplify TCRbeta CDR3 regions from genomic DNA. Per the original workflow: The number of nucleated cells in each sample was estimated by amplification of reference gene primers within the assay. To quantify the absolute abundance of each unique TCRbeta CDR3 rearrangement, sequence reads were collapsed and filtered. For each sample, productive Simpson clonality was calculated as the square root of Simpson's diversity index across productive rearrangements. The source is immuneACCESS, and TCRdb retained only in-frame sequences with V and J called. Part of the clones is not carried over; for the studies checked, unresolved V genes explain less than half of this, and the remainder is unexplained. Clonal size and the V and J genes are those of that table, whereas D and trimming came from the DNA. Present in this sample are fewer than 90,000 clones, 82% of which were seen just once. Around 10% of the sample goes to the ten largest clones.

A remark on this clone: This clone's antigen is unknown. Base qualities are not provided; no much larger clone lies one nucleotide away.

Reading the germline V gene (reference sequence) gives CDR1 LNHDA and CDR2 SQIVND. Trimming costs V 5 bases and J 3 bases, and their ends lie 14 bases apart. The CDR3 goes from the cysteine to the phenylalanine over 15 residues. Kept here is only the CDR3 DNA, which spans 45 bases and is read in frame from base 1. The collaborating institutions used their own protocols to collect whole blood in K2EDTA tubes. For TCRbeta analysis, collaborators shipped samples as frozen whole blood, isolated PBMCs, or DNA extracted from either of those sample types. What the authors observed across the whole study: The amount of clinical and demographic metadata varied by source and participant and was provided uncurated.

This TCR came from a man aged 45-65 years with acute or convalescent COVID-19. Sample: peripheral blood. The chain uses TRBV19 and TRBJ2-1; a tentative D match to TRBD2 spans 6 bases. CDR3 region: CASSGGGAGYNEQFF. The sequence in DNA is TGTGCCAGTAGTGGCGGAGGGGCGGGCTACAATGAGCAGTTCTTC.